These 6 T cell receptor beta chains originate from one sample sequenced in a study of PD-1 blockade in classical Hodgkin lymphoma (dated by TCRdb to about 2020). Library construction relied on the immunoSEQ multiplex PCR assay. Entries here come from immuneACCESS through TCRdb and include only in-frame sequences with V and J called. Some clones fail to appear in such tables; in the studies checked, an unresolved V gene covers under half of the shortfall, and the cause of the remainder is unknown. This sample has more than 25,000 clones in its table, and around 90% of those were observed once. The biggest ten clones account for about 0.32% of the sample. This sample's time point label indicates: newly diagnosed, previously untreated cHL patient sample. Using a Miltenyi CD4+ T cell isolation kit, CD4+ T cells were purified from thawed PBMCs through magnetic negative selection. The sequenced sample consisted of CD4+ T cells from blood. All receptors derive from a human donor with classical Hodgkin lymphoma.

V and J are TRBV10-3 and TRBJ2-3; D unresolved. Germline loops: CDR1 ENHRY, CDR2 SYGVKD. This CDR3 region has 11 residues. V gave up 4 bases and J gave up 9 bases, with 8 bases separating them. In nucleotides, the CDR3 is TGTGCCATCAGTGGCGGAAGGACGCAGTATTTT. This sequence encodes CAISGGRTQYF.

This clone was observed a handful of times. V is TRBV5-1 and J is TRBJ2-7, with TRBD2 matching 8 bases. This CDR3 has 15 residues. Germline V gene data show CDR1 as SGHRS and CDR2 as YFSETQ. V lost 0 bases to trimming and J lost 4 bases; unmatched junction nucleotides: 6. CDR3 region: CASSLVGSGTYEQYF. The CDR3 DNA reads TGCGCCAGCAGCTTGGTGGGTAGCGGGACGTACGAGCAGTACTTC.

This clone was seen only a few times. The chain joins TRBV5-7 to TRBJ1-5, with TRBD1 matching 8 bases. TRBV5-7 is an ORF for which the function is uncertain. The trim removed 0 bases at V and 5 bases at J, leaving 4 bases unmatched. This CDR3 region has 15 residues. The CDR3 spells CASSLGTGRDQPQHF. The CDR3 bases are TGTGCCAGCAGCTTGGGGACAGGGCGAGATCAGCCCCAGCATTTT.

The rearrangement joins TRBV7-2 to TRBJ2-3, with TRBD2 matching 9 bases. The CDR3 is made up of 16 amino acids. Trimming cost V 5 bases and J 0 bases; bases outside gene matches: 6. Germline loops: CDR1 SGHTA, CDR2 FQGNSA. For the CDR3, the DNA is TGTGCCAGCAGCCAAGGGACTAGCAGCAGCACAGATACGCAGTATTTT. Translation gives CASSQGTSSSTDTQYF.

The J gene is TRBJ2-3, the V gene TRBV5-1; TRBD2 matches at 10 bases. This CDR3 has 16 amino acids. Germline V gives CDR1 SGHRS, CDR2 YFSETQ. The ends lost 0 bases at V and 4 bases at J; junction bases unmatched: 5. The CDR3 is CASSLVPSGSPDTQYF. The CDR3 DNA sequence: TGCGCCAGCAGCTTGGTGCCTAGCGGGAGCCCAGATACGCAGTATTTT. The full variable domain, in which reference TRBV5-1 and TRBJ2-3 provide the parts outside the CDR3, is KAGVTQTPRYLIKTRGQQVTLSCSPISGHRSVSWYQQTPGQGLQFLFEYFSETQRNKGNFPGRFSGRQFSNSRSEMNVSTLELGDSALYLCASSLVPSGSPDTQYFGPGTRLTVL.

The chain uses TRBV5-4 and TRBJ2-7; 7 bases agree with TRBD2. Germline lookup yields CDR1 SGHNT and CDR2 YYREEE (reference sequence). V gave up 3 bases and J gave up 7 bases; unmatched junction bases: 10. The CDR3 sequence is 14 residues long. CDR3: CASSSMAGVEEQYF. The CDR3, as DNA: TGTGCCAGCAGCTCCATGGCGGGAGTGGAAGAGCAGTACTTC. The complete variable domain, with remaining parts taken from reference TRBV5-4 and TRBJ2-7, reads ETGVTQSPTHLIKTRGQQVTLRCSSQSGHNTVSWYQQALGQGPQFIFQYYREEENGRGNFPPRFSGLQFPNYSSELNVNALELDDSALYLCASSSMAGVEEQYFGPGTRLTVT.